This TCR beta chain was found in a study of T cell responses to AZD1222 COVID-19 vaccine. This CDR3 spans 14 amino acids. V was trimmed by 3 bases and J by 0 bases, leaving 8 bases between them. Germline V CDR1 and CDR2: SGHTA, FQGNSA. Assay: immunoSEQ multiplex PCR; the TCRdb copy retains only in-frame clones and omits some. The table has roughly 160,000 clones, approximately 93% seen once. V gene TRBV7-2 combines with J gene TRBJ2-5; D perhaps matches TRBD1 (5 bases). The receptor's source is an adult in good health. The specimen comprised peripheral blood, sampled on day 0 of AZD1222 vaccination. This chain's CDR3 is CASSLGQYQETQYF. In DNA, the CDR3 is TGTGCCAGCAGCTTGGGGCAGTACCAAGAGACCCAGTACTTC.